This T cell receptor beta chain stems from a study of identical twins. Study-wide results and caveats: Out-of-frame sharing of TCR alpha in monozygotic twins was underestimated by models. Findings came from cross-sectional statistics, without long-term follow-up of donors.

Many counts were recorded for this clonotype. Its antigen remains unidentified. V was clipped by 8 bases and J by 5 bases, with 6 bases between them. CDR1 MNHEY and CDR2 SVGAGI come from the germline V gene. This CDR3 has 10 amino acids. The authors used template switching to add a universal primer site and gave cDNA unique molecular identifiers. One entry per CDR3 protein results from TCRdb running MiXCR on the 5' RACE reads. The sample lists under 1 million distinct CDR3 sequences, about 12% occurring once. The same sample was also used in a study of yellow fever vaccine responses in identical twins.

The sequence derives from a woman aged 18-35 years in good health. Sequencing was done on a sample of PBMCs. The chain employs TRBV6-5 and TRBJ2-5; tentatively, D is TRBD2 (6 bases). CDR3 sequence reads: CASGGETQYF. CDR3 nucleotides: TGTGCCAGCGGGGGGGAGACCCAGTACTTC.